This paragraph reports one TCR beta chain. Germline-derived CDR1 and CDR2 are KGHDR and SFDVKD. With 4 bases clipped from V and 2 bases from J, the junction kept 2 bases outside the gene matches. The CDR3 is 15 residues long. Original analysis: Cell counts per sample came from amplifying reference gene primers. Generated by immunoSEQ multiplex PCR, the TCRdb table keeps only in-frame clones and is missing some. The D gene and trimming were derived from the DNA, and the V and J assignments and clone size from that table. In the table there are 150,000 to 200,000 clones, 75% to 80% of which are singletons. This record comes from a study of blood T cell repertoires in COVID-19. Study-level information: COVID-19 samples from acute and convalescent phases originated in the United States, Italy and Spain. In each case, the material was cDNA or gDNA derived from T cells, B-cell-depleted T cells, or PBMCs.

Material: peripheral blood. This chain uses TRBV24-1 with TRBJ1-4; TRBD1 aligns across 8 bases. The receptor's source is a woman aged 70-85 years with acute or convalescent COVID-19. The CDR3 reads CATSDQGATNEKLFF. CDR3 coding DNA: TGTGCCACCAGTGACCAGGGGGCCACTAATGAAAAACTGTTTTTT.